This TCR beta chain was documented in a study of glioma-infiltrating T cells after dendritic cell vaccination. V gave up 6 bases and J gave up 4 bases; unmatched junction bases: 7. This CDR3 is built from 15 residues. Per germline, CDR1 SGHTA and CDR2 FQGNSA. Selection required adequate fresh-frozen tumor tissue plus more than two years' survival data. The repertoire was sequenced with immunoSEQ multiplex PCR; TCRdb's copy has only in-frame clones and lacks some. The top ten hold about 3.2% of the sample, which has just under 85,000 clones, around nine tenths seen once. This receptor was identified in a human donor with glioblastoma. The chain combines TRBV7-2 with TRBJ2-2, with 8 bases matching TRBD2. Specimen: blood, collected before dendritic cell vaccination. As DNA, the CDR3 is TGTGCCAGCAGTCGGGGGGGAGGCGTCACCGGGGAGCTGTTTTTT. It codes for CASSRGGGVTGELFF.